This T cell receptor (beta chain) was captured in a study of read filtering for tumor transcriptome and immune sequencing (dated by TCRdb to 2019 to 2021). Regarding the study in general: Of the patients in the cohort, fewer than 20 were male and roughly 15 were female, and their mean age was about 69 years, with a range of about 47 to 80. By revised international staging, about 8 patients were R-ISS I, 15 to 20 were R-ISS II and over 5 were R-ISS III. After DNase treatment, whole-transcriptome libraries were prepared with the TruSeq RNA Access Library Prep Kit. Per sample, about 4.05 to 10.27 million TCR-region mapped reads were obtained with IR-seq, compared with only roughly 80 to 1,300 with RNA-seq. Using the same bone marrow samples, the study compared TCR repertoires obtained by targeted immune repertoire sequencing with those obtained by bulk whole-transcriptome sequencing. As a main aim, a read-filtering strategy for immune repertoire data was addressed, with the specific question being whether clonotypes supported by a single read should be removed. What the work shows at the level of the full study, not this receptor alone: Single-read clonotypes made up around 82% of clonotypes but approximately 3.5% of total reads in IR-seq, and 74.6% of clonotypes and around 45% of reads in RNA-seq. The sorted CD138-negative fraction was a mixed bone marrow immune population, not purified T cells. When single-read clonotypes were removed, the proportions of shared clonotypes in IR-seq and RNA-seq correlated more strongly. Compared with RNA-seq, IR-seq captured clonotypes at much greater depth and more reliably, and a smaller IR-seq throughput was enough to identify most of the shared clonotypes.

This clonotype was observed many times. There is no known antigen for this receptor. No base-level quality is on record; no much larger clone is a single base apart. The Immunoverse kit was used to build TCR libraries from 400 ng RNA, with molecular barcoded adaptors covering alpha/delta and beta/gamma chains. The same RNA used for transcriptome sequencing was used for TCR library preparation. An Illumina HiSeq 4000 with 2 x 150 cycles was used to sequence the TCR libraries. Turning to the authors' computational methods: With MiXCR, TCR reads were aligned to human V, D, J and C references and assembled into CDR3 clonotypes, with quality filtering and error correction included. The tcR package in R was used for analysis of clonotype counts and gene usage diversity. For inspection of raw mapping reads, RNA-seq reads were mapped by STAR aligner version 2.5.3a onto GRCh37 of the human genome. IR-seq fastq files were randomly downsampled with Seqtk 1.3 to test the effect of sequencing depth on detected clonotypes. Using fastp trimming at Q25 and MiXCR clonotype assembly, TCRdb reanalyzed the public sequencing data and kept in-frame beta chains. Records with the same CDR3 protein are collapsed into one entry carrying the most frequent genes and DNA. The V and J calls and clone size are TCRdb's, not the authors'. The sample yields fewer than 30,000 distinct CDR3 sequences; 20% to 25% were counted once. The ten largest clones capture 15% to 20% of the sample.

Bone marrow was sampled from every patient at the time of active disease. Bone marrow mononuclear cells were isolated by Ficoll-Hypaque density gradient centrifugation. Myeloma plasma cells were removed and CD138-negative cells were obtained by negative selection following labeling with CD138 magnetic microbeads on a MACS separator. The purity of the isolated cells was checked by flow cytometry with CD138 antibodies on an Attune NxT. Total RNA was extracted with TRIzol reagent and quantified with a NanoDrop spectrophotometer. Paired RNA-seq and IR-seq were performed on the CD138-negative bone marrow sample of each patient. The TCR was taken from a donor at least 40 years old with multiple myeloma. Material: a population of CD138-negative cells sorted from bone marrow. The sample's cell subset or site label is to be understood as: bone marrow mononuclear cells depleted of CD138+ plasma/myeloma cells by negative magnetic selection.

The DNA reads TGTGCCAGCAGTGAGGGAGGTAGCGGGAGATACTACAATGAGCAGTTCTTC. The resulting protein is CASSEGGSGRYYNEQFF. The sequence links TRBV6-1 to TRBJ2-1, with 9 central nucleotides matching TRBD2. The germline V gene gives CDR1 as MNHNS and CDR2 as SASEGT. Measured from the cysteine to the phenylalanine, the CDR3 is 17 residues long. Only the CDR3 portion is preserved as DNA: 51 bases, with reading frame beginning at the first base. The germline V and J ends show losses of 3 bases and 3 bases respectively, and no gene match explains 9 bases of the junction.